The 8 T cell receptor beta chains below come from one sample, sequenced in a study of blood T cell repertoires in COVID-19. TCRdb keeps only in-frame clones here, not all; method: immunoSEQ multiplex PCR. The data hold 27,000 or so clones, with around 88% observed a single time. Sequenced: peripheral blood. The source of these receptors is a human donor in a cohort sampled during active COVID-19.

V is TRBV3-1 (or the pseudogene TRBV3-2) and J is TRBJ2-1, with D uncertain. The CDR3 totals 15 residues. CDR1 and CDR2 from the germline V gene are LGHDT and YNNKEL (reference sequence). Trimming removed 1 base from V and 2 bases from J, with 9 bases in between. The CDR3 is CASSQVSGTYNEQFF. DNA of the CDR3: TGTGCCAGCAGCCAAGTGTCAGGCACCTACAATGAGCAGTTCTTC.

The rearrangement links TRBV28 to TRBJ1-6; maybe TRBD1 (6 bases). Germline loops: CDR1 MDHEN, CDR2 SYDVKM. The CDR3 extends over 16 amino acids. V lost 5 bases, J lost 6 bases, and 17 bases lay in between. For the CDR3, the DNA is TGTGCCAGCAGTCCGCTACAGGGCCAGCGTAATTCACCCCTCCACTTT. Residues: CASSPLQGQRNSPLHF.

The chain uses TRBV28 and TRBJ1-1; 8 nucleotides align to TRBD1. Germline CDR1 is MDHEN and CDR2 is SYDVKM. V lost 7 bases and J lost 0; bases outside the gene matches: 4. This CDR3 region has 14 residues. The CDR3 spells CASKRQGMNTEAFF. DNA for the CDR3: TGTGCCAGCAAACGACAGGGGATGAACACTGAAGCTTTCTTT.

The chain uses TRBV9 and TRBJ2-5, with D uncertain. The CDR3 has 14 amino acids. Germline V lookup: CDR1 SGDLS, CDR2 YYNGEE. V was clipped by 0 bases and J by 1 base, with 7 bases between them. CDR3 sequence: CASSVGPFQETQYF. Written as DNA, the CDR3 is TGTGCCAGCAGCGTAGGGCCATTCCAAGAGACCCAGTACTTC.

The rearrangement links TRBV18 to TRBJ2-4, with D perhaps TRBD1 (6 bases). V was pared by 3 bases and J by 8 bases, with 14 bases between. The length of the CDR3 is 14 residues. Germline V gene sequence: CDR1 KGHSH, CDR2 LQKENI. The CDR3 is CASSPDSKRDIQYF. The CDR3 DNA reads as TGTGCCAGCTCACCGGACAGCAAGAGGGACATTCAGTACTTC.

J is TRBJ1-5 and V is TRBV30; the D gene is possibly TRBD1 (6 bases). Germline CDR1 and CDR2: GTSNPN and SVGIG (reference sequence). The CDR3 extends over 14 amino acids. Trimming cost V 3 bases and J 3 bases, with 12 bases left between them. CDR3 coding DNA: TGTGCCTGGAGGGCAGGACAGCCCAATCAGCCCCAGCATTTT. This sequence encodes CAWRAGQPNQPQHF.

V gene TRBV6-5 combines with J gene TRBJ1-5; D gene unclear. V was shortened by 4 bases and J by 9 bases, with 19 bases between the two germline ends. The CDR3 runs to 15 residues. Per germline, CDR1 MNHEY and CDR2 SVGAGI. DNA of the CDR3: TGTGCCAGCAGTTCCACGGACGCGGGCGGTGGGCCCCAGCATTTT. This sequence encodes CASSSTDAGGGPQHF.

The chain combines TRBV11-2 with TRBJ2-1, with TRBD2 as a possible D gene (6 bases). The V gene lost 3 bases and the J gene lost 7 bases, with 13 bases spanning the gap. The CDR3 has 14 residues. The germline gives CDR1 SGHAT, CDR2 FQNNGV. In DNA, the CDR3 is TGTGCCAGCAGCTTGAGCGGGCATAGAAATGAGCAGTTCTTC. It encodes CASSLSGHRNEQFF.